Listed below are T cell receptor beta chains from one sample, sequenced in a study of cytomegalovirus exposure and HLA in healthy donors. The table came from immunoSEQ multiplex PCR; TCRdb's copy has only in-frame clones and leaves some out. The repertoire holds about 110,000 clones, roughly 76% seen once, with 7.7% in the top ten. The specimen was PBMCs. Receptors were obtained from a woman aged 45 to 65 in good health and CMV-seropositive. Both conserved end residues are part of each CDR3. A D gene is named only where the DNA matches it firmly. Clone size appears in some rows only: once, few, many, or a class for an expanded clone.

j_gene: TRBJ2-6; abundance: NA; v_gene: TRBV7-3; d_gene: TRBD1; CDR3nt: TGTGCCAGCAGCTTGCAGGGGGCGTCGGGGGCCAACGTCCTGACTTTC; CDR3aa: CASSLQGASGANVLTF
j_gene: TRBJ2-7; abundance: NA; v_gene: TRBV7-2; d_gene: NA; CDR3nt: TGTGCCAGCAGCTCCCGGGGTGGGCCCTACGAGCAGTACTTC; CDR3aa: CASSSRGGPYEQYF
j_gene: TRBJ2-2; abundance: NA; v_gene: TRBV27; d_gene: TRBD1; CDR3nt: TGTGCCAGCAGACCGGGACAGGGGGCCGGGGAGCTGTTTTTT; CDR3aa: CASRPGQGAGELFF
j_gene: TRBJ2-5; abundance: NA; v_gene: TRBV5-1; d_gene: TRBD1; CDR3nt: TGCGCCAGCAGATTGGACAGGGATCAGACCCAGTACTTC; CDR3aa: CASRLDRDQTQYF
j_gene: TRBJ1-2; abundance: NA; v_gene: TRBV4-1; d_gene: NA; CDR3nt: TGCGCCAGCAGCCAAGGGCAGGGTGAACCTAACTATGGCTACACCTTC; CDR3aa: CASSQGQGEPNYGYTF
j_gene: TRBJ2-7; abundance: NA; v_gene: TRBV5-1; d_gene: TRBD2; CDR3nt: TGCGCCAGCAGCATGACGACTAGCGGAAGCTCCTACGAGCAGTACTTC; CDR3aa: CASSMTTSGSSYEQYF
j_gene: TRBJ2-7; abundance: NA; v_gene: TRBV5-1; d_gene: TRBD1; CDR3nt: TGCGCCAGCAGCTTGGGCCTTTCCGGGACAGGGTCCTACGAGCAGTACTTC; CDR3aa: CASSLGLSGTGSYEQYF
j_gene: TRBJ1-5; abundance: NA; v_gene: TRBV7-2; d_gene: NA; CDR3nt: TGTGCCAGCAGCTTATCGGGGGAGAGAGGGCAGCCCCAGCATTTT; CDR3aa: CASSLSGERGQPQHF
j_gene: TRBJ1-1; abundance: NA; v_gene: TRBV18; d_gene: NA; CDR3nt: TGTGCCAGCTCACCAGCAGGAATGAACACTGAAGCTTTCTTT; CDR3aa: CASSPAGMNTEAFF
j_gene: TRBJ2-7; abundance: NA; v_gene: TRBV7-6; d_gene: TRBD1; CDR3nt: TGTGCCAGCAGCCTTGGGACAGGAGCCTACGAGCAGTACTTC; CDR3aa: CASSLGTGAYEQYF
j_gene: TRBJ2-7; abundance: NA; v_gene: TRBV28; d_gene: NA; CDR3nt: TGTGCCAGCAGCCCCCTGAGAGAGCAGTACTTC; CDR3aa: CASSPLREQYF
j_gene: TRBJ1-1; abundance: NA; v_gene: TRBV2; d_gene: NA; CDR3nt: TGTGCCAGCAGTGGGACAGCTAACACTGAAGCTTTCTTT; CDR3aa: CASSGTANTEAFF
j_gene: TRBJ2-2; abundance: NA; v_gene: TRBV7-9; d_gene: NA; CDR3nt: TGTGCCAGCAGCTTAGCTACAGGGTCAGGTGGCACCGGGGAGCTGTTTTTT; CDR3aa: CASSLATGSGGTGELFF
j_gene: TRBJ2-1; abundance: NA; v_gene: TRBV5-1; d_gene: TRBD2; CDR3nt: TGCGCCAGCAGCACCCTGACTAGCGGCTCCTACAATGAGCAGTTCTTC; CDR3aa: CASSTLTSGSYNEQFF
j_gene: TRBJ2-3; abundance: NA; v_gene: TRBV6-6; d_gene: TRBD2; CDR3nt: TGTGCCAGCAGTTACTCGAATAGCGGGGGGAGGGATACGCAGTATTTT; CDR3aa: CASSYSNSGGRDTQYF
j_gene: TRBJ1-2; abundance: NA; v_gene: TRBV5-1; d_gene: TRBD1; CDR3nt: TGCGCCAGCAGCTTCCTAGGACAGGAACCTAACTATGGCTACACCTTC; CDR3aa: CASSFLGQEPNYGYTF
j_gene: TRBJ2-1; abundance: NA; v_gene: TRBV14; d_gene: TRBD2; CDR3nt: TGTGCCAGCAGCCAAGCCTTAGCGGGGTACAATGAGCAGTTCTTC; CDR3aa: CASSQALAGYNEQFF
j_gene: TRBJ1-4; abundance: few; v_gene: TRBV7-9; d_gene: NA; CDR3nt: TGTGCCAGCAGCTTAGCGGGCAGCAATGAAAAACTGTTTTTT; CDR3aa: CASSLAGSNEKLFF
j_gene: TRBJ1-5; abundance: few; v_gene: TRBV5-6; d_gene: NA; CDR3nt: TGTGCCAGCAGCTTGGTGGAGGGAAGGGATCAGCCCCAGCATTTT; CDR3aa: CASSLVEGRDQPQHF
j_gene: TRBJ2-3; abundance: NA; v_gene: TRBV5-5; d_gene: TRBD2; CDR3nt: TGTGCCAGCAGCCCGAGCCCAAGCGGGACGGGAGATACGCAGTATTTT; CDR3aa: CASSPSPSGTGDTQYF
j_gene: TRBJ2-3; abundance: NA; v_gene: TRBV9; d_gene: NA; CDR3nt: TGTGCCAGCAGCCCTTGGACAGACAGCACAGATACGCAGTATTTT; CDR3aa: CASSPWTDSTDTQYF
j_gene: TRBJ2-2; abundance: few; v_gene: TRBV7-7; d_gene: NA; CDR3nt: TGTGCCAGCAGCCCCGTTATAGGGAGCGGGGAGCTGTTTTTT; CDR3aa: CASSPVIGSGELFF
j_gene: TRBJ1-4; abundance: NA; v_gene: TRBV5-1; d_gene: TRBD1; CDR3nt: TGCGCCAGCAGCTCCTCCGGGACAGGGAGTGAAAAACTGTTTTTT; CDR3aa: CASSSSGTGSEKLFF
j_gene: TRBJ2-3; abundance: NA; v_gene: TRBV5-4; d_gene: TRBD2; CDR3nt: TGTGCCAGCAGCTTGGCCCGGCGGGGGGCCACAGATACGCAGTATTTT; CDR3aa: CASSLARRGATDTQYF
j_gene: TRBJ2-5; abundance: NA; v_gene: TRBV2; d_gene: TRBD2; CDR3nt: TGTGCCAGCAATGGACTAGCGGGGGAGGGGCCCCAGTACTTC; CDR3aa: CASNGLAGEGPQYF
j_gene: TRBJ2-2; abundance: few; v_gene: TRBV7-9; d_gene: NA; CDR3nt: TGTGCCAGCAGCGAAAAGGATGAGGTCGGGGAGCTGTTTTTT; CDR3aa: CASSEKDEVGELFF
j_gene: TRBJ2-7; abundance: NA; v_gene: TRBV5-6; d_gene: TRBD2; CDR3nt: TGTGCCAGCAGCCCGGGACTAGCGGCCGCCTACGAGCAGTACTTC; CDR3aa: CASSPGLAAAYEQYF
j_gene: TRBJ2-3; abundance: NA; v_gene: TRBV2; d_gene: TRBD1; CDR3nt: TGTGCCAGCACCCCCGACAGGGTACCAGATACGCAGTATTTT; CDR3aa: CASTPDRVPDTQYF
j_gene: TRBJ2-7; abundance: NA; v_gene: TRBV5-1; d_gene: NA; CDR3nt: TGCGCCAGCAGCAGGGGGGGCCGGGACGAGCAGTACTTC; CDR3aa: CASSRGGRDEQYF
j_gene: TRBJ2-1; abundance: NA; v_gene: TRBV19; d_gene: TRBD2; CDR3nt: TGTGCCAGTAGTAGAAATAGCGGGAGCGGCGATGAGCAGTTCTTC; CDR3aa: CASSRNSGSGDEQFF
j_gene: TRBJ2-5; abundance: NA; v_gene: TRBV7-9; d_gene: NA; CDR3nt: TGTGCCAGCAGCTTAGGGCAAAGAAGAGAGACCCAGTACTTC; CDR3aa: CASSLGQRRETQYF
j_gene: TRBJ1-1; abundance: NA; v_gene: TRBV5-1; d_gene: TRBD1; CDR3nt: TGCGCCAGCAGCGCGGGGACAGGGGGCAATCGGCGCTTCGAGGACACTGAAGCTTTCTTT; CDR3aa: CASSAGTGGNRRFEDTEAFF
j_gene: TRBJ2-2; abundance: few; v_gene: TRBV5-6; d_gene: TRBD1; CDR3nt: TGTGCCAGCAGCTTTGGGGCAGGGGGCAGCGGGGAGCTGTTTTTT; CDR3aa: CASSFGAGGSGELFF
j_gene: TRBJ1-2; abundance: NA; v_gene: TRBV7-9; d_gene: TRBD1; CDR3nt: TGTGCCAGCAGCTTAGGGACAGGGAATGGCTACACCTTC; CDR3aa: CASSLGTGNGYTF
j_gene: TRBJ2-5; abundance: NA; v_gene: TRBV5-4; d_gene: TRBD1; CDR3nt: TGTGCCAGCAGCCCCTCCCCAGGGCCAGGGGGTAGGGGACAAGAGACCCAGTACTTC; CDR3aa: CASSPSPGPGGRGQETQYF
j_gene: TRBJ2-2; abundance: NA; v_gene: TRBV27; d_gene: TRBD1; CDR3nt: TGTGCCAGCAGCCTTCAACAGGGGCAGAACACCGGGGAGCTGTTTTTT; CDR3aa: CASSLQQGQNTGELFF
j_gene: TRBJ2-3; abundance: NA; v_gene: TRBV7-2; d_gene: TRBD1; CDR3nt: TGTGCCAGCAGCTGGGGCAGGGGGCCGACAGATACGCAGTATTTT; CDR3aa: CASSWGRGPTDTQYF
j_gene: TRBJ1-1; abundance: NA; v_gene: TRBV9; d_gene: NA; CDR3nt: TGTGCCAGCAGCGTAGTGAGCGGGTCTGAAGCTTTCTTT; CDR3aa: CASSVVSGSEAFF
j_gene: TRBJ2-5; abundance: NA; v_gene: TRBV9; d_gene: TRBD2; CDR3nt: TGTGCCAGCAGCCGCGGGGGGTCAGAGACCCAGTACTTC; CDR3aa: CASSRGGSETQYF
j_gene: TRBJ2-1; abundance: few; v_gene: TRBV5-1; d_gene: NA; CDR3nt: TGCGCCAGCAGCTTGGACTTGTATGAGCAGTTCTTC; CDR3aa: CASSLDLYEQFF
j_gene: TRBJ2-1; abundance: NA; v_gene: TRBV7-9; d_gene: NA; CDR3nt: TGTGCCAGCAGTCCCCCGGGACAAACATCGGGTGAGCAGTTCTTC; CDR3aa: CASSPPGQTSGEQFF
j_gene: TRBJ2-3; abundance: NA; v_gene: TRBV7-2; d_gene: TRBD2; CDR3nt: TGTGCCAGCAGCGTTACTAGCGGGGACACAGATACGCAGTATTTT; CDR3aa: CASSVTSGDTDTQYF
j_gene: TRBJ1-5; abundance: NA; v_gene: TRBV9; d_gene: TRBD1; CDR3nt: TGTGCCAGCGGACAGGGGGATCCTAATCAGCCCCAGCATTTT; CDR3aa: CASGQGDPNQPQHF
j_gene: TRBJ2-5; abundance: NA; v_gene: TRBV7-2; d_gene: NA; CDR3nt: TGTGCCAGCAGCCTCGTAGGGGCGCGAGGAGAGACCCAGTACTTC; CDR3aa: CASSLVGARGETQYF